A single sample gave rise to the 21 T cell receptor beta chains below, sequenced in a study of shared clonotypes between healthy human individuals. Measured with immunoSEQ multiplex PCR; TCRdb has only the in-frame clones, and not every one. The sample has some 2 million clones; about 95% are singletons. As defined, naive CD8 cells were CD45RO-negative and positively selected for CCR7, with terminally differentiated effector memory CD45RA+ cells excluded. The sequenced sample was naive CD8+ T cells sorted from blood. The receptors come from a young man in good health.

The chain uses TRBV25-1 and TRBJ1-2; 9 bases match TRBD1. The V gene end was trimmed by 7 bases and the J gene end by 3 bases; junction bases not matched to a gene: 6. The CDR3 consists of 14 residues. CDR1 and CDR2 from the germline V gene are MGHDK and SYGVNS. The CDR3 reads CASTHRGRDYGYTF. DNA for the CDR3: TGTGCCAGCACCCACAGGGGGCGCGACTATGGCTACACCTTC.

In nucleotides, the CDR3 is TGCGCCAGCAGCCAGGGCCCCACAGATACGCAGTATTTT. Its translation: CASSQGPTDTQYF. The genes are TRBV4-3 and TRBJ2-3; D is unresolved. The ends were cut back, 3 bases at V and 2 bases at J, with 6 bases in the middle. CDR1 is LGHNA, CDR2 YSLEER, per germline. This CDR3 comprises 13 residues.

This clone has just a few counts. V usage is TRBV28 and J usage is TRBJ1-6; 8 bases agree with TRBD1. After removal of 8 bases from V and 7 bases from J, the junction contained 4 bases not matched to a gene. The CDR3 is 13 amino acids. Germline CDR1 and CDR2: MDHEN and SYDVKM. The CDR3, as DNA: TGTGCCAGCTCAAACAGGGGGAATTCACCCCTCCACTTT. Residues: CASSNRGNSPLHF.

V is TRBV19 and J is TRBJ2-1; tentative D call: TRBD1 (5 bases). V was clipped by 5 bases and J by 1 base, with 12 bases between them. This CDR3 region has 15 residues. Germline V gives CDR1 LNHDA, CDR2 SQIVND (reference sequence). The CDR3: CASSPDRTSYNEQFF. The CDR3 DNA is TGTGCCAGTAGTCCTGACAGAACATCCTACAATGAGCAGTTCTTC.

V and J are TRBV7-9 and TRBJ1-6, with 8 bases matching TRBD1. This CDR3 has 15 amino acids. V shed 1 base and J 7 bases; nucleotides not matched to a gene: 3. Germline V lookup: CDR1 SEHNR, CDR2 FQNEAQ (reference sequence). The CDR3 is CASSLGQGKNSPLHF. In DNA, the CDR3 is TGTGCCAGCAGCTTAGGACAGGGGAAAAATTCACCCCTCCACTTT.

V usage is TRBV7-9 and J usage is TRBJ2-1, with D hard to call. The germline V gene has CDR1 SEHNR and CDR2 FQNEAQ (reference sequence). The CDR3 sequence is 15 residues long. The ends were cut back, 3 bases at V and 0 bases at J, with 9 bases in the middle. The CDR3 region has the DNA TGTGCCAGCAGCTTTGAAGCGAGCTCCTACAATGAGCAGTTCTTC. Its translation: CASSFEASSYNEQFF.

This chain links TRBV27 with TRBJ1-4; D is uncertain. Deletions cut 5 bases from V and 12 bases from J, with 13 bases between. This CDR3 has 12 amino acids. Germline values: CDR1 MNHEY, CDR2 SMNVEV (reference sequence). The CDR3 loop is CASSLDGVQLFF. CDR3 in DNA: TGTGCCAGCAGTCTGGACGGAGTACAACTGTTTTTT. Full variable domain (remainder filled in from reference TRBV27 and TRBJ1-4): EAQVTQNPRYLITVTGKKLTVTCSQNMNHEYMSWYRQDPGLGLRQIYYSMNVEVTDKGDVPEGYKVSRKEKRNFPLILESPSPNQTSLYFCASSLDGVQLFFGSGTQLSVL.

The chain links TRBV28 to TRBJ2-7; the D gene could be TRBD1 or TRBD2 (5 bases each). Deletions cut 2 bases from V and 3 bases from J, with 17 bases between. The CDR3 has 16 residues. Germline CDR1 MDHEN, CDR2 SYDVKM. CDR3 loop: CASSLPGPGQHYEQYF. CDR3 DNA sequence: TGTGCCAGCAGTTTACCGGGGCCTGGACAACACTACGAGCAGTACTTC.

The CDR3 nucleotides are TGTGCCAGCAGCAATGCAGCAGGGGGCGCGGGAGGCTACACCTTC. Protein: CASSNAAGGAGGYTF. The rearrangement joins TRBV21-1 to TRBJ1-2; TRBD1, as called in the table, went unchecked against the DNA. TRBV21-1 is a documented pseudogene. This CDR3 has 15 residues.

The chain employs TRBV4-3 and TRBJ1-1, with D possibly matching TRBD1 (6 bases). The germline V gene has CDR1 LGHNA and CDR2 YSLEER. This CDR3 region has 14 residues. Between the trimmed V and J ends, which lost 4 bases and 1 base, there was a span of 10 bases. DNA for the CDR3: TGCGCCAGCAGCCCACGAGGGGGGAACACTGAAGCTTTCTTT. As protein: CASSPRGGNTEAFF.

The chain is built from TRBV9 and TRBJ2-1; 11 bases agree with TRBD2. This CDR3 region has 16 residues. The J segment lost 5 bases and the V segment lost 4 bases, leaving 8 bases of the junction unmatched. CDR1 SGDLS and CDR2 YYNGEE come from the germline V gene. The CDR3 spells CASSPFLAGGHNEQFF. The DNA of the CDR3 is TGTGCCAGCAGCCCGTTTCTAGCGGGAGGACACAATGAGCAGTTCTTC. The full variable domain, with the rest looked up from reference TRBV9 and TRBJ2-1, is DSGVTQTPKHLITATGQRVTLRCSPRSGDLSVYWYQQSLDQGLQFLIQYYNGEERAKGNILERFSAQQFPDLHSELNLSSLELGDSALYFCASSPFLAGGHNEQFFGPGTRLTVL.

The CDR3 region has the DNA TGCGCCAGCAGCCAAACATCCCAGGATTACTATGGCTACACCTTC. Amino acids: CASSQTSQDYYGYTF. J is TRBJ1-2 and V is TRBV4-1; unclear D gene. This CDR3 has 15 amino acids. The germline V gene encodes CDR1 MGHRA and CDR2 YSYEKL. With 2 bases removed from V and 3 bases from J, the gap between germline ends came to 13 bases.

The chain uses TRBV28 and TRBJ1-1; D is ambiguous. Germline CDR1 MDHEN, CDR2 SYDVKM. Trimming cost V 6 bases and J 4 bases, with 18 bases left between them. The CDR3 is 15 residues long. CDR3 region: CASREMFGDFTEAFF. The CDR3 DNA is TGTGCCAGCAGAGAGATGTTTGGGGATTTCACTGAAGCTTTCTTT.

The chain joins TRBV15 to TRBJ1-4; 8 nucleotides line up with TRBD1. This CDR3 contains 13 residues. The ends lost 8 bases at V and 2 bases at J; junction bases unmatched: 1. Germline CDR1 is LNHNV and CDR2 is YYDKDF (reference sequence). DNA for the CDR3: TGTGCCACCCGACAGGGGACTAATGAAAAACTGTTTTTT. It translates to CATRQGTNEKLFF.

As DNA, the CDR3 is TGTGCCAGCAGCTCGGAGAGATACGAGCAGTACTTC. Protein: CASSSERYEQYF. The chain has TRBV7-9 and TRBJ2-7, with D unclear. V dropped 4 bases and J dropped 4 bases, with 8 bases sitting between them. The CDR3 extends over 12 amino acids. Germline V gives CDR1 SEHNR, CDR2 FQNEAQ (reference sequence).

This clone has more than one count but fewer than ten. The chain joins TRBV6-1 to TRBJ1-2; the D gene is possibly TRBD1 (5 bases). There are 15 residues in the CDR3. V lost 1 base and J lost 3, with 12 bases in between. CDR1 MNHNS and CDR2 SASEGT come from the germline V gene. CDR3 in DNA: TGTGCCAGCAGTGAAGAGTGGGCGGGGCACTATGGCTACACCTTC. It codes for CASSEEWAGHYGYTF.

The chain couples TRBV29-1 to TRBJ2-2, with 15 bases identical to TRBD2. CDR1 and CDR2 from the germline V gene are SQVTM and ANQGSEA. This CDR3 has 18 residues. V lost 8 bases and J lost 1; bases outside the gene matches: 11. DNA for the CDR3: TGCAGCTCCAGGACAGGGGGACTAGCGGGAGGGAACACCGGGGAGCTGTTTTTT. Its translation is CSSRTGGLAGGNTGELFF.

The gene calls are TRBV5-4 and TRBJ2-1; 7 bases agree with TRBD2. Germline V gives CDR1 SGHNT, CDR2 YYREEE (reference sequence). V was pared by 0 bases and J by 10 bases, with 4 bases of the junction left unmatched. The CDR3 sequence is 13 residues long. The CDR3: CASSLAAGEEQFF. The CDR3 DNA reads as TGTGCCAGCAGCTTGGCCGCGGGGGAGGAGCAGTTCTTC. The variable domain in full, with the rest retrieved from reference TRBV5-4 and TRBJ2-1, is ETGVTQSPTHLIKTRGQQVTLRCSSQSGHNTVSWYQQALGQGPQFIFQYYREEENGRGNFPPRFSGLQFPNYSSELNVNALELDDSALYLCASSLAAGEEQFFGPGTRLTVL.

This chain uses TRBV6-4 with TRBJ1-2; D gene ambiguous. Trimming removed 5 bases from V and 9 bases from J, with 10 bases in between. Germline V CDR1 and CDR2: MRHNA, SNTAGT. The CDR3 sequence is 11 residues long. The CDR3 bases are TGTGCCAGCAGTAATGGCGGGAGCTACACCTTC. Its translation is CASSNGGSYTF.

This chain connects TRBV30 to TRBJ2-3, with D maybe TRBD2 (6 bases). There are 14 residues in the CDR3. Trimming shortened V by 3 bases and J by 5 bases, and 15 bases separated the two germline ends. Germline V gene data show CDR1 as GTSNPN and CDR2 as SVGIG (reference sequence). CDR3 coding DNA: TGTGCCTGGAGCCCCGGGACGGGAGAAGATACGCAGTATTTT. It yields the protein CAWSPGTGEDTQYF. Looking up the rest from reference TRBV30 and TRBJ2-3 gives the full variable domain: SQTIHQWPATLVQPVGSPLSLECTVEGTSNPNLYWYRQAAGRGLQLLFYSVGIGQISSEVPQNLSASRPQDRQFILSSKKLLLSDSGFYLCAWSPGTGEDTQYFGPGTRLTVL.

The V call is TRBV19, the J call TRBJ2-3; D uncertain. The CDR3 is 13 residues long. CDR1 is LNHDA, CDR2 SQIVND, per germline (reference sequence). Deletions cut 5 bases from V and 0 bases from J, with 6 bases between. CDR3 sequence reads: CASSPDSTDTQYF. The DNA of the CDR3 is TGTGCCAGTAGTCCGGACAGCACAGATACGCAGTATTTT.